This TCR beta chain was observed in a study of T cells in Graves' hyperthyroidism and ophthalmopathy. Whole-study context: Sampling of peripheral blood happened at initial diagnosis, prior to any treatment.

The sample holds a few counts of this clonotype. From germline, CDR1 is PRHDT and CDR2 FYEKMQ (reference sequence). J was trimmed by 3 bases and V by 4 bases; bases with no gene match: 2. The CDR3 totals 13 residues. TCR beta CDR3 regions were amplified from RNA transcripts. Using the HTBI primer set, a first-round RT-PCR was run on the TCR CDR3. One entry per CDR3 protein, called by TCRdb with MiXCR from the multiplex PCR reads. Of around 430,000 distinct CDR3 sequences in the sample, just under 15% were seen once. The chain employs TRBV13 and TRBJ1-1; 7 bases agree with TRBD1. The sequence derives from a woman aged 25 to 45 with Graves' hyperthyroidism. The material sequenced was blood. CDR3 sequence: CASSYDRDTEAFF. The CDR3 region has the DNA TGTGCCAGCAGCTATGACAGGGACACTGAAGCTTTCTTT.